This TCR beta chain was found in a study of tissue T cells after allogeneic stem cell transplantation. Study information: Of the grafts for graft-versus-host disease patients, four were unmodified and three CD34-selected. Study results and caveats: Within patients, tissue anatomy strongly shaped TCR repertoire composition.

Worth noting for this clone: The target antigen is unknown.

Looked up from germline, CDR1 is SEHNR and CDR2 is FQNEAQ (reference sequence). V was trimmed by 2 bases and J by 0 bases, leaving 17 bases between them. The CDR3 consists of 18 residues. Sequencing was performed with immunoSEQ multiplex PCR; in TCRdb, only in-frame clones are kept and a portion is missing. This sample yields fewer than 4,000 clones, of which about 74% are seen a single time; more than 4% belongs to the top ten. Steroid-refractory graft-versus-host disease after allogeneic hematopoietic cell transplant qualified adults for prospective research-autopsy enrollment. Gastrointestinal graft-versus-host disease was present in all patients, each treated with several therapy lines.

The V and J genes are TRBV7-9 and TRBJ1-3; tentatively, D is TRBD1 (5 bases). The sequence was obtained from a male patient of 60 years or more with steroid-refractory graft-versus-host disease after an allogeneic stem cell transplant. Some of these T cells may belong to the graft donor. The source material was left colon tissue, sampled at autopsy. CDR3 coding DNA: TGTGCCAGCAGCTTATTGGGGCAGGGCCCCCTCTCTGGAAACACCATATATTTT. Translated: CASSLLGQGPLSGNTIYF.